This T cell receptor beta chain was identified in a study of blood T cells in healthy people across ages. Study-level points and caveats: Those diversity estimates obtained from one million T cells were thought to be underestimates.

A word on this clonotype: Its antigen is currently unknown.

Each sample provided at least 6 micrograms of extracted total RNA. For the second PCR, which ran for about 6 to 12 cycles, a sample-barcoded 5' primer and a J-beta primer mix were used. TCRdb used MiXCR to reprocess the 5' RACE reads, holding one entry per CDR3 protein. Of around 520,000 distinct CDR3 sequences in the sample, around a quarter were seen once. These same data were also listed under a study on T cells of mothers and their children. That paper adds: When the second PCR was run, its M1S primer added sample barcodes and 2-4 random nucleotides. Thymic selection shapes TCR recombination output in related pairs, and it does so similarly in unrelated pairs.

Input material: blood. The TCR comes from a boy aged 2-15 years in good health.

The CDR3 here is CASSQEGEQFF. CDR3 DNA sequence: TGTGCCAGCAGCCAAGAGGGTGAGCAGTTCTTC. The rearrangement joins TRBV3-1 to TRBJ2-5, with no clear D. The end of the DNA is better explained by TRBJ2-1, so the J call may be wrong. From germline, CDR1 is LGHDT and CDR2 YNNKEL (reference sequence). CDR3 length equals 11 residues.